This T cell receptor (beta chain) emerged from a study of blood T cell repertoires in COVID-19. Method: immunoSEQ multiplex PCR; TCRdb's copy keeps in-frame clones and lacks some. In the table there are around 54,000 clones, 90% of which are singletons. CDR3 length equals 15 residues. The germline V and J ends were trimmed by 0 bases and 5 bases, with 14 bases remaining between them. Germline CDR1 reads SGHRS; CDR2 reads YFSETQ. This clone was recorded once. This chain connects TRBV5-1 to TRBJ1-1, with D perhaps TRBD1 (6 bases). The source of this sequence is a human donor in a cohort sampled during active COVID-19. Sequencing input: peripheral blood. The CDR3 bases are TGCGCCAGCAGCTTGGATGGGGGCAGAGGTACTGAAGCTTTCTTT. As protein: CASSLDGGRGTEAFF.